This TCR beta chain emerged from a study of blood T cells in healthy people across ages. Study-wide results and caveats: The fall in TCR beta diversity per million T cells was roughly linear with age. Possibly, changes in expanded clonotypes were confounded because donor CMV status was unknown.

With a J-beta primer mix and a sample-barcoded 5' primer, a second PCR ran about 7 to 12 cycles. Using its own MiXCR run on the 5' RACE reads, TCRdb lists one record per CDR3 protein. The table has roughly 930,000 distinct CDR3 sequences, 48% seen once. The V end was cut by 3 bases, the J end by 2 bases, with 11 bases between. CDR1 and CDR2 (germline): SGHTA, FQGNSA. This CDR3 is 15 amino acids long. Remarks on this clonotype: Its antigen is not known.

The clonotype originates from a man younger than 40 in good health. Sequencing was performed on blood. The rearrangement uses TRBV7-2 and TRBJ1-5; tentative D call: TRBD1 (5 bases). The CDR3 DNA reads as TGTGCCAGCAGCTTCAGCCCGGGGGGCAATCAGCCCCAGCATTTT. This translates into CASSFSPGGNQPQHF.